This T cell receptor (beta chain) was retrieved from a study of T cell responses to AZD1222 COVID-19 vaccine. General study findings and limits: Following two doses of AZD1222, Spike-specific TCR breadth and depth rose.

Note on this clone: The antigen remains unidentified.

This CDR3 is 15 amino acids long. Germline V gene data show CDR1 as LGHDT and CDR2 as YNNKEL (reference sequence). V lost 0 bases and J lost 4, with 10 bases in between. Assay: immunoSEQ multiplex PCR; the TCRdb copy retains only in-frame clones and omits some. The data show 83,000 or so clones, with roughly 86% seen just once and 8% to 10% held by the top ten. The chain joins TRBV3-1 (or the pseudogene TRBV3-2) to TRBJ1-3; maybe TRBD1 (6 bases). The TCR originated in an adult in good health. This specimen was peripheral blood, taken on day 0 of AZD1222 vaccination. CDR3 region: CASSQEGGRGNTIYF. The CDR3 DNA sequence: TGTGCCAGCAGCCAAGAAGGGGGGCGCGGAAACACCATATATTTT.